A selection of T cell receptor beta chains follows, all from one sample in a study of blood T cell repertoires in COVID-19. Method: immunoSEQ multiplex PCR; TCRdb's copy keeps in-frame clones and lacks some. Of around 140,000 clones in the sample, approximately 90% were seen once. Sequenced input: peripheral blood. Receptors originate from a human donor in a cohort sampled during active COVID-19. The CDR3 runs from the conserved cysteine through the conserved F or W. The order of the fields is D gene, V gene, J gene, clone size, CDR3 DNA, CDR3 protein. D genes are given only for firm matches. Clone size is shown for a subset of rows, as once, few, many or a class of expanded clone.

>.|TRBV9|TRBJ2-5|.
TGTGCCAGCTCCTCGGGAGAGCGGGAAGAGACCCAGTACTTC
CASSSGEREETQYF
>TRBD2|TRBV7-2|TRBJ2-3|.
TGTGCCAGCAGCTTAGTCGGGAACGGGGGGGCGACAGATACGCAGTATTTT
CASSLVGNGGATDTQYF
>TRBD2|TRBV18|TRBJ2-3|.
TGTGCCAGCTCACCCTCGGCGAGGGACTACACAGATACGCAGTATTTT
CASSPSARDYTDTQYF
>TRBD1|TRBV29-1|TRBJ2-3|.
TGCAGCACCTTACAGGGGACCCTCACAGATACGCAGTATTTT
CSTLQGTLTDTQYF
>TRBD1|TRBV4-1|TRBJ2-3|.
TGCGCCAGCAGCCAAGAGGGGACAGGGTGGCCAGATACGCAGTATTTT
CASSQEGTGWPDTQYF
>TRBD2|TRBV7-8|TRBJ2-3|.
TGTGCCAGCAGCCCGGGCACCGGGACTAGCTGGGGGGATACGCAGTATTTT
CASSPGTGTSWGDTQYF
>TRBD1|TRBV15|TRBJ1-2|.
TGTGCCACCAGCAGAGCTCGGGACAGGGGCTACTATGGCTACACCTTC
CATSRARDRGYYGYTF
>.|TRBV10-3|TRBJ1-3|.
TGTGCCATCGGCCGGGTCTCTGGAAACACCATATATTTT
CAIGRVSGNTIYF
>TRBD2|TRBV29-1|TRBJ2-3|.
TGCAGCGTCGCTCTAGCGGGGGCCTCCACAGATACGCAGTATTTT
CSVALAGASTDTQYF
>.|TRBV4-2|TRBJ1-1|.
TGTGCCAGCAGCCACACCAGGGAGGGCACTGAAGCTTTCTTT
CASSHTREGTEAFF
>.|TRBV6-6|TRBJ1-1|.
TGTGCCAGCAGCCCCAAGGGGGTACTGAACACTGAAGCTTTCTTT
CASSPKGVLNTEAFF
>.|TRBV9|TRBJ2-5|.
TGTGCCAGCAGCGTAGCCGCCGGGAAAGGGGAGACCCAGTACTTC
CASSVAAGKGETQYF
>.|TRBV6-1|TRBJ2-3|.
TGTGCCAGCAGTGAAGTGGGCAAAACAGATACGCAGTATTTT
CASSEVGKTDTQYF
>TRBD2|TRBV19|TRBJ2-7|.
TGTGCCAGTAGTATAAGGTTCAAGGCGGGGGTGGATTACGAGCAGTACTTC
CASSIRFKAGVDYEQYF
>.|TRBV12-3/TRBV12-4|TRBJ1-2|.
TGTGCCAGCAGCCCAGGATCCTCTGGCTACACCTTC
CASSPGSSGYTF
>TRBD1|TRBV7-8|TRBJ1-5|few
TGTGCCAGCAGCTATCGGACAGGAGGTGAGCAGCCCCAGCATTTT
CASSYRTGGEQPQHF
>TRBD1|TRBV30|TRBJ1-6|.
TGTGCCTGGAACAGGGGAGACAATTCACCCCTCCACTTT
CAWNRGDNSPLHF
>.|TRBV12-3/TRBV12-4|TRBJ2-3|.
TGTGCCAGCAGGGTTAGTGGTGCAGATACGCAGTATTTT
CASRVSGADTQYF
>.|TRBV15|TRBJ2-7|.
TGTGCCACCAGCAGAGTTGGGGGGAACGAGCAGTACTTC
CATSRVGGNEQYF
>TRBD1|TRBV5-6|TRBJ1-2|.
TGTGCCAGCAGCCGGGACAGCGAGGGCTATGGCTACACCTTC
CASSRDSEGYGYTF
>TRBD2|TRBV10-3|TRBJ2-1|.
TGTGCCATCAGTGAGGTAGCGGGGGGCCGGAGTGAGCAGTTCTTC
CAISEVAGGRSEQFF
>TRBD2|TRBV10-3|TRBJ2-2|.
TGTGCCATCAGTCCCGGACTAGCGGGGTGGAACGGGGAGCTGTTTTTT
CAISPGLAGWNGELFF
>TRBD1|TRBV19|TRBJ1-5|few
TGTGCCAGTAGTATAACAGGACAGGGCAATCAGCCCCAGCATTTT
CASSITGQGNQPQHF
>TRBD1|TRBV9|TRBJ2-7|.
TGTGCCAGCAGCGCTAGAGGGGACAGGGTTACCTACGAGCAGTACTTC
CASSARGDRVTYEQYF
>TRBD1|TRBV28|TRBJ1-3|.
TGTGCCAGCGGTTCAGGGGGCCCTGGAAACACCATATATTTT
CASGSGGPGNTIYF
>TRBD2|TRBV11-3|TRBJ2-1|.
TGTGCCAGCAGCCCCGCGGGAGGGAATCGGTTCTTC
CASSPAGGNRFF
>.|TRBV6-5|TRBJ1-3|.
TGTGCCAGCGAAGCAGGGAGGCGAAACACCATATATTTT
CASEAGRRNTIYF
>TRBD2|TRBV2|TRBJ2-7|.
TGTGCCCCCATCCGGGCGGGGGATAACTCCTACGAGCAGTACTTC
CAPIRAGDNSYEQYF
>TRBD1|TRBV6-5|TRBJ1-4|.
TGTGCCAGCAGTTATACAGGGGGGGAAAAACTGTTTTTT
CASSYTGGEKLFF
>TRBD1|TRBV4-1|TRBJ1-3|few
TGCGCCAGCAGCCACCTCCATGCGGGACAGAGGATCTCTGGAAACACCATATATTTT
CASSHLHAGQRISGNTIYF
>.|TRBV5-6|TRBJ2-3|.
TGTGCCAGCAGCCCCAGCGGGTGGACAGATACGCAGTATTTT
CASSPSGWTDTQYF
>.|TRBV7-2|TRBJ1-6|.
TGTGCCAGCAGTTCCGGAGGAGGGCAGGGAGCTCTCCACTTT
CASSSGGGQGALHF
>TRBD1|TRBV6-5|TRBJ1-1|.
TGTGCCAGCAGTTTCGGACAGGGCCAAGCTTTCTTT
CASSFGQGQAFF
>.|TRBV11-2|TRBJ2-5|.
TGTGCCAGCAGCTTAGCGAGGGCTAAAGAGACCCAGTACTTC
CASSLARAKETQYF
>TRBD1|TRBV7-8|TRBJ1-2|.
TGTGCCAGCAGCTTAGGGGACAGGGGACTAGACTATGGCTACACCTTC
CASSLGDRGLDYGYTF
>TRBD2|TRBV6-2/TRBV6-3|TRBJ2-1|.
TGTGCCAGCAGTTACTCGATCGGTTTACACGGGGAGGGTAGCTCCTACAATGAGCAGTTCTTC
CASSYSIGLHGEGSSYNEQFF
>.|TRBV25-1|TRBJ1-5|.
TGTGCCAGCAGTGACACCAGGCCGTATAGCAATCAGCCCCAGCATTTT
CASSDTRPYSNQPQHF
>TRBD1|TRBV3-1/TRBV3-2|TRBJ2-1|.
TGTGCCAGCAGCCAAGATTATGGACAGGGGGTCTACAATGAGCAGTTCTTC
CASSQDYGQGVYNEQFF
>TRBD2|TRBV10-3|TRBJ2-5|.
TGTGCCATCAGTCGGGGAACTAGCGGGGCGGAGACCCAGTACTTC
CAISRGTSGAETQYF